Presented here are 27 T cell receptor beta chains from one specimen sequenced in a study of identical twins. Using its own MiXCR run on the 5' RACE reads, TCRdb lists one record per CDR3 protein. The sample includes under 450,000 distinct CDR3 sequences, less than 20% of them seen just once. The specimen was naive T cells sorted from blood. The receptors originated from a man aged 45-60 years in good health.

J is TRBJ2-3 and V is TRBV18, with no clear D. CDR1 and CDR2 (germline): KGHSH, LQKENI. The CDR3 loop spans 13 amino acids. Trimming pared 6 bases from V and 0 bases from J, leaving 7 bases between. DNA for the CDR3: TGTGCCAGCTCCCAAATAAGCACAGATACGCAGTATTTT. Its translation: CASSQISTDTQYF.

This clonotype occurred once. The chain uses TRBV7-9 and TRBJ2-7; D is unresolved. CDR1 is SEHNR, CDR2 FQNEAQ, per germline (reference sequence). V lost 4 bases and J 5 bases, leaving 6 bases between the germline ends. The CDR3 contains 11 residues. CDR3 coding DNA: TGTGCCAGCAGCTCTTACGACGAGCAGTACTTC. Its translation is CASSSYDEQYF.

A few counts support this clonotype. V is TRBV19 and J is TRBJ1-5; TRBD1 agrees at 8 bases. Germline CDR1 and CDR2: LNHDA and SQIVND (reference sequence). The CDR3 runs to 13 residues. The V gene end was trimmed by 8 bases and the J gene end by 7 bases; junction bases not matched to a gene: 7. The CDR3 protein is CASGRDRTQPQHF. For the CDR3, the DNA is TGTGCCAGTGGAAGGGACAGGACCCAGCCCCAGCATTTT. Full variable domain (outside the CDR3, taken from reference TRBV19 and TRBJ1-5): DGGITQSPKYLFRKEGQNVTLSCEQNLNHDAMYWYRQDPGQGLRLIYYSQIVNDFQKGDIAEGYSVSREKKESFPLTVTSAQKNPTAFYLCASGRDRTQPQHFGDGTRLSIL.

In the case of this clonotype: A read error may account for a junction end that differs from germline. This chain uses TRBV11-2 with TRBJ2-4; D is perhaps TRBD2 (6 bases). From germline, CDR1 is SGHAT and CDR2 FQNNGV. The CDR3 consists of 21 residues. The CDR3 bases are TGTGCCAGCGGCTTAGTCCCCAAAAAAGGCCCTGACCGGGAGCGGGAAAACATTCAGTACTTC. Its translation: CASGLVPKKGPDRERENIQYF.

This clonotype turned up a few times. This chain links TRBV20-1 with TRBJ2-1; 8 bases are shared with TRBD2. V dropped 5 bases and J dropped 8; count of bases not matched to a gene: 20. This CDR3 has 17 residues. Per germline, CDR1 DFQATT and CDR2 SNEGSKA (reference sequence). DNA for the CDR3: TGCAGTGCTCAACTCTTACGCGTTCGCAGCGGGAGCGATGAGCAGTTCTTC. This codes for CSAQLLRVRSGSDEQFF.

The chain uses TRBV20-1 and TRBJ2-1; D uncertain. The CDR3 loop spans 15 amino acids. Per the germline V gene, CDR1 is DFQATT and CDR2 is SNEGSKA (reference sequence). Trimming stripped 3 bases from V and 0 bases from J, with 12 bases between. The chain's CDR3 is CSASDLDGSYNEQFF. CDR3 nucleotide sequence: TGCAGTGCTAGCGACCTTGATGGCTCCTACAATGAGCAGTTCTTC.

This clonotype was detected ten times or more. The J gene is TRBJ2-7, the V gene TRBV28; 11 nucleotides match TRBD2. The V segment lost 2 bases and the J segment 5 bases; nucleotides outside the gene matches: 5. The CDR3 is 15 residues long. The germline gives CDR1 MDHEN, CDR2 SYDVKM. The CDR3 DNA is TGTGCCAGCAGTTTAGACCTAGCGGGAGGTAACGAGCAGTACTTC. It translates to CASSLDLAGGNEQYF. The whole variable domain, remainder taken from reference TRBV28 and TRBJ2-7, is DVKVTQSSRYLVKRTGEKVFLECVQDMDHENMFWYRQDPGLGLRLIYFSYDVKMKEKGDIPEGYSVSREKKERFSLILESASTNQTSMYLCASSLDLAGGNEQYFGPGTRLTVT.

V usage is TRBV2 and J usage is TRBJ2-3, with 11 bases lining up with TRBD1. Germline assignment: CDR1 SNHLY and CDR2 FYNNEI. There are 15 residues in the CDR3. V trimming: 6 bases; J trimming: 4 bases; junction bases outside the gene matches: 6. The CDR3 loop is CASSPGTGGSDTQYF. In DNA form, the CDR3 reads TGTGCCAGCAGCCCCGGGACAGGGGGTTCAGATACGCAGTATTTT.

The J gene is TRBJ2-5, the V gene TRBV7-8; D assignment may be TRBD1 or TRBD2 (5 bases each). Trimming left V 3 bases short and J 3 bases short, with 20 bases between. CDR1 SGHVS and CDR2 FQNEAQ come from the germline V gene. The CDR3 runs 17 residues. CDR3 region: CASSFKRFRDFKETQYF. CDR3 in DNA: TGTGCCAGCAGCTTCAAGCGGTTCAGGGATTTTAAAGAGACCCAGTACTTC.

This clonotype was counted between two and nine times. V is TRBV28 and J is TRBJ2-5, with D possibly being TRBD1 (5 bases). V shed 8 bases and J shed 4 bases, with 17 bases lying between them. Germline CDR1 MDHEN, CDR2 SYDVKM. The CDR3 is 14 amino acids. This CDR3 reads CASGAQGSTETQYF. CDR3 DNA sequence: TGTGCCAGCGGTGCCCAGGGCTCGACAGAGACCCAGTACTTC.

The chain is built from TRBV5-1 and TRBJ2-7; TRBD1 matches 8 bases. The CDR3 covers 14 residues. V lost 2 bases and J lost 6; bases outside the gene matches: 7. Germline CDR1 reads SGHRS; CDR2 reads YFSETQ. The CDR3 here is CASSFRTGSGEQYF. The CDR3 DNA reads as TGCGCCAGCAGCTTCAGGACAGGGAGCGGCGAGCAGTACTTC.

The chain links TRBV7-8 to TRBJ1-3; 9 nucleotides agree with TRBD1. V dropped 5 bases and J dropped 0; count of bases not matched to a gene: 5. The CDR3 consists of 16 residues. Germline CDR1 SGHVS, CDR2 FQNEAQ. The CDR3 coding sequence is TGTGCCAGCAGCGCCCAGGGACAGGGCTCTGGAAACACCATATATTTT. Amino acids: CASSAQGQGSGNTIYF.

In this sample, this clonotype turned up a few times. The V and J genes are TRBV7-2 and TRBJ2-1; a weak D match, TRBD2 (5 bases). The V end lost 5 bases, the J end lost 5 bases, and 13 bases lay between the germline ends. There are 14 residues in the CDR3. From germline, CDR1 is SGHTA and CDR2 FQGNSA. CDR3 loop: CASSTGLTHNEQFF. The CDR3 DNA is TGTGCCAGCAGCACCGGACTTACTCACAATGAGCAGTTCTTC.

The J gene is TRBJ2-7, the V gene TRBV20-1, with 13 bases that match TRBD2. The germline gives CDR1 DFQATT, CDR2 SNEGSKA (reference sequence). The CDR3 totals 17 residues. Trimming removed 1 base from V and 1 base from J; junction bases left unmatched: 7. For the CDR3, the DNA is TGCAGTGCTAGAGGAGTACTAGCGGGAGGGCGTTCCTACGAGCAGTACTTC. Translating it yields CSARGVLAGGRSYEQYF.

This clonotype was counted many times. The CDR3 region has the DNA TGTGCCAGCACCCAGGAGGCCTCCTACAATGAGCAGTTCTTC. Protein: CASTQEASYNEQFF. This chain uses TRBV2 with TRBJ2-1; weak D call: TRBD2 (5 bases). The CDR3 is made up of 14 amino acids. V was pared by 7 bases and J by 0 bases, with 10 bases between. The V gene's germline CDR1 is SNHLY and CDR2 FYNNEI.

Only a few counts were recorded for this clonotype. The CDR3 region is CASSLGTRETQYF. In DNA form, the CDR3 reads TGTGCCAGCAGCTTAGGGACTAGGGAGACCCAGTACTTC. The chain combines TRBV7-2 with TRBJ2-5; 7 bases map to TRBD2. V lost 1 base, J lost 5 bases, and 1 base stayed unmatched. CDR1 is SGHTA, CDR2 FQGNSA, per germline. There are 13 residues in the CDR3. Complete variable domain (other parts from reference TRBV7-2 and TRBJ2-5): GAGVSQSPSNKVTEKGKDVELRCDPISGHTALYWYRQSLGQGLEFLIYFQGNSAPDKSGLPSDRFSAERTGGSVSTLTIQRTQQEDSAVYLCASSLGTRETQYFGPGTRLLVL.

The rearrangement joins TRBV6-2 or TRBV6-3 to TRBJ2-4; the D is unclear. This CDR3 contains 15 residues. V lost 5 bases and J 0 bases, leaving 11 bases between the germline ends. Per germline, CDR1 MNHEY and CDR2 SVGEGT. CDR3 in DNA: TGTGCCAGCAGTACCCCCGGGTTAGCCAAAAACATTCAGTACTTC. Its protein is CASSTPGLAKNIQYF.

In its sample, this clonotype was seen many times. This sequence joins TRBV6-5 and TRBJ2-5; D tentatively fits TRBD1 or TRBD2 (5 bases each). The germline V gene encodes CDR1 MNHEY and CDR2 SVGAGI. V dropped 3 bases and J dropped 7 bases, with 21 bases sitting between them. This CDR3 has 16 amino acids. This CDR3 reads CASSYLRTGALGTQYF. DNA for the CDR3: TGTGCCAGCAGTTATCTTAGAACCGGGGCCCTCGGGACCCAGTACTTC.

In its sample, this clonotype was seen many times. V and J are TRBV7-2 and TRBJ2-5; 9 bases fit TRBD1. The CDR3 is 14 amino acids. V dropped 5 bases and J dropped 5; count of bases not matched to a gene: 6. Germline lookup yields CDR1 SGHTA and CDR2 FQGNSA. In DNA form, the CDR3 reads TGTGCCAGCAGCCAACAGGGGGCTTATGAGACCCAGTACTTC. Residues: CASSQQGAYETQYF.

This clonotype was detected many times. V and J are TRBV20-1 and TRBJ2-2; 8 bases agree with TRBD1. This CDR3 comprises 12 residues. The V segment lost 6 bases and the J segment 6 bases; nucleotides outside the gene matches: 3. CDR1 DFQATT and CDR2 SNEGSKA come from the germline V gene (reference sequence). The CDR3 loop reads CSAPTGAGELFF. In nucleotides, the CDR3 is TGCAGTGCCCCGACAGGGGCCGGGGAGCTGTTTTTT.

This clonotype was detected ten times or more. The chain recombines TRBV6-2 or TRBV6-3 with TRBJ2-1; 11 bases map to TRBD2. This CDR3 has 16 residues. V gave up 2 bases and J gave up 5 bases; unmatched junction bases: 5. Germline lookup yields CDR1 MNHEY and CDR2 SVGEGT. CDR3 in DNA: TGTGCCAGCAGTTACCTCGGGACTAGCGGCGACAATGAGCAGTTCTTC. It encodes CASSYLGTSGDNEQFF.

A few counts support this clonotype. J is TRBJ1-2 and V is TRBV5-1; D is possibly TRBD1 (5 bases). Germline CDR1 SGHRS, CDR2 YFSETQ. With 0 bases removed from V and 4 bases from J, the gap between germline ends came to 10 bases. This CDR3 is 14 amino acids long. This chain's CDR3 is CASSLEGHPYGYTF. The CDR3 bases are TGCGCCAGCAGCTTGGAGGGGCACCCCTATGGCTACACCTTC. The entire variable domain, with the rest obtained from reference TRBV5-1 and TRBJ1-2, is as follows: KAGVTQTPRYLIKTRGQQVTLSCSPISGHRSVSWYQQTPGQGLQFLFEYFSETQRNKGNFPGRFSGRQFSNSRSEMNVSTLELGDSALYLCASSLEGHPYGYTFGSGTRLTVV.

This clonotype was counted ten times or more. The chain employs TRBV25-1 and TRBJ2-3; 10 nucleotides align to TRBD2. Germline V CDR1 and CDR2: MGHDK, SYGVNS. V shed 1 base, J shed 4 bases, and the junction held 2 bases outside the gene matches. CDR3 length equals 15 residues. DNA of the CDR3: TGTGCCAGCAGTGAATCTAGCGGGAGTGCAGATACGCAGTATTTT. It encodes CASSESSGSADTQYF.

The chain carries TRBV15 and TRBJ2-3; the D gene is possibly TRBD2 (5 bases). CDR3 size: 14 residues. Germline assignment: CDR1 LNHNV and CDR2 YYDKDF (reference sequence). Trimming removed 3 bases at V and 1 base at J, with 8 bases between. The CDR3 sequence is CATSSVGGTDTQYF. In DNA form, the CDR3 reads TGTGCCACCAGCAGCGTGGGAGGCACAGATACGCAGTATTTT.

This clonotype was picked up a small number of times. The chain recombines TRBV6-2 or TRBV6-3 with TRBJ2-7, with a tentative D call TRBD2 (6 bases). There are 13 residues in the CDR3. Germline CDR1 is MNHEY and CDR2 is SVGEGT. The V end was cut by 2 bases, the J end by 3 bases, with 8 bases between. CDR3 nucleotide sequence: TGTGCCAGCAGTTACGGGACTTACTACGAGCAGTACTTC. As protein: CASSYGTYYEQYF.

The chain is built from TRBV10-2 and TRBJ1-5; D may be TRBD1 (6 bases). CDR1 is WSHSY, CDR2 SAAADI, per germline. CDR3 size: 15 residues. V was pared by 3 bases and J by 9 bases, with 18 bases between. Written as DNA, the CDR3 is TGCGCCAGCAGTGATCTGACAGGTCTTTTGTGGCCCCAGCATTTT. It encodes CASSDLTGLLWPQHF.

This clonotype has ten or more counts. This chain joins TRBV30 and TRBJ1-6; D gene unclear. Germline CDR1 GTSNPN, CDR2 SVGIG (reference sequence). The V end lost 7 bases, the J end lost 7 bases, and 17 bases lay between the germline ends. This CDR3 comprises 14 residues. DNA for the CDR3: TGTGCCTTGATGCATTCTCCTGGGAATTCACCCCTCCACTTT. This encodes CALMHSPGNSPLHF.